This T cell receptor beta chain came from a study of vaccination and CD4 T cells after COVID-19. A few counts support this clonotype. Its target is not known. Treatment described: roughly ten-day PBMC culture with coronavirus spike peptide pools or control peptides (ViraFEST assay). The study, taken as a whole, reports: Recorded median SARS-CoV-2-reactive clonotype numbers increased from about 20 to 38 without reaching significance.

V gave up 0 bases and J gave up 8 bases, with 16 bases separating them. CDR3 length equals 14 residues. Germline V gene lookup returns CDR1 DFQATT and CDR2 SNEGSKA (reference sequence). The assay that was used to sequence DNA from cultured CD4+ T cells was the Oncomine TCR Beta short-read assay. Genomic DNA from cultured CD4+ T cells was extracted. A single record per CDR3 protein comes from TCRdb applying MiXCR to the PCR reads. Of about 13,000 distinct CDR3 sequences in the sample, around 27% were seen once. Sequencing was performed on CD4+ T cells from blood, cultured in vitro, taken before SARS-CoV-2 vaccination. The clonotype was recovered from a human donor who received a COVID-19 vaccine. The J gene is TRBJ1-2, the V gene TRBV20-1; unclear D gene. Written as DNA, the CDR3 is TGCAGTGCTAGAGATGAGGGAGGGAGAGAAGGCTACACCTTC. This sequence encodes CSARDEGGREGYTF.